This entry lists 5 T cell receptor beta chains sequenced from one sample in a study of blood T cell repertoires in COVID-19. The assay was immunoSEQ multiplex PCR, and TCRdb's table has in-frame clones only and misses some. Of more than 300,000 clones in the sample, about nine tenths were seen once. Sequenced: peripheral blood. The origin of the receptors is a woman aged 70-85 years with COVID-19, enrolled during active disease.

Points on this clone: One end of the junction fails to match germline, which may point to a read error. This sequence joins TRBV12-3 or TRBV12-4 and TRBJ1-3; no clear D gene. The CDR3 is 13 amino acids. The CDR3 loop is CASGVPSGSSQFF. The DNA of the CDR3 is TGTGCCAGCGGAGTGCCGTCGGGGAGCTCCCAATTTTTT.

The rearrangement joins TRBV7-9 to TRBJ2-1; 11 bases fit TRBD2. Trimming at V came to 5 bases and at J to 3 bases, leaving 9 bases not matched to a gene. The germline V gene encodes CDR1 SEHNR and CDR2 FQNEAQ (reference sequence). This CDR3 has 17 residues. The CDR3 sequence is CASSRGTSGGLYNEQFF. The DNA for the CDR3 is TGTGCCAGCAGCCGAGGAACTAGCGGGGGTCTCTACAATGAGCAGTTCTTC. Supplemented by reference TRBV7-9 and TRBJ2-1, the full variable domain reads DTGVSQNPRHKITKRGQNVTFRCDPISEHNRLYWYRQTLGQGPEFLTYFQNEAQLEKSRLLSDRFSAERPKGSFSTLEIQRTEQGDSAMYLCASSRGTSGGLYNEQFFGPGTRLTVL.

This chain connects TRBV2 to TRBJ1-1; the match to TRBD1 covers 11 bases. Germline CDR1 reads SNHLY; CDR2 reads FYNNEI. The CDR3 length is 15 residues. The V gene end was trimmed by 8 bases and the J gene end by 4 bases; junction bases not matched to a gene: 9. The CDR3 spells CASDRTGGAGTEAFF. DNA of the CDR3: TGTGCCAGCGACAGGACAGGGGGCGCGGGCACTGAAGCTTTCTTT.

The V call is TRBV7-2, the J call TRBJ2-2; D may be TRBD2 (6 bases). The CDR3 is 15 residues long. The germline CDR1 and CDR2 sequences are SGHTA and FQGNSA. V lost 3 bases, J lost 0 bases, and 8 bases lay in between. The CDR3 loop is CASSLGGANTGELFF. In DNA, the CDR3 is TGTGCCAGCAGCTTGGGGGGTGCGAACACCGGGGAGCTGTTTTTT.

This clone was observed once. V usage is TRBV2 and J usage is TRBJ2-1; 8 bases are shared with TRBD1. Trimming removed 7 bases from V and 3 bases from J; junction bases left unmatched: 5. The CDR3 totals 14 residues. The germline V gene has CDR1 SNHLY and CDR2 FYNNEI. The CDR3 spells CASKDRAVYNEQFF. In DNA, the CDR3 is TGTGCCAGCAAGGACAGGGCGGTCTACAATGAGCAGTTCTTC.